The entry that follows covers one TCR beta chain sequence. There is no known antigen for this receptor. The input lacks base qualities; no much larger clone sits a single base away. Library preparation employed the immunoSEQ multiplex PCR assay. What TCRdb holds here is the immuneACCESS table cut down to in-frame rearrangements. Part of the clones is not present; checked against another copy, under half of the missing clones reflect an unresolved V gene, and the others are unexplained. The sample table holds about 80,000 clones, of which approximately 96% were seen once. The ten largest clonotypes hold 0.3% to 0.35% of the sample. This sample was taken from a study of technical replicates of blood from several donors (dated by TCRdb to 2016 to 2017). The CDR3, cysteine through phenylalanine, is 20 amino acids long. Only the CDR3 part of the read is kept: 60 bases, read in frame from the first base. At the junction V is shortened by 2 bases and J by 0 bases, with 22 bases in between. Reading the germline V gene gives CDR1 LGHNA and CDR2 YNFKEQ.

This TCR was recovered from a human donor in good health. Sequencing was carried out using T cells isolated from PBMCs. The sequence links TRBV4-2 to TRBJ2-2, with TRBD2 tentatively as D gene (5 bases match). The DNA sequence is TGTGCCAGCAGCCAACACTACCTGAAGTGGGAGCCCTCGAACACCGGGGAGCTGTTTTTT. This sequence encodes CASSQHYLKWEPSNTGELFF.